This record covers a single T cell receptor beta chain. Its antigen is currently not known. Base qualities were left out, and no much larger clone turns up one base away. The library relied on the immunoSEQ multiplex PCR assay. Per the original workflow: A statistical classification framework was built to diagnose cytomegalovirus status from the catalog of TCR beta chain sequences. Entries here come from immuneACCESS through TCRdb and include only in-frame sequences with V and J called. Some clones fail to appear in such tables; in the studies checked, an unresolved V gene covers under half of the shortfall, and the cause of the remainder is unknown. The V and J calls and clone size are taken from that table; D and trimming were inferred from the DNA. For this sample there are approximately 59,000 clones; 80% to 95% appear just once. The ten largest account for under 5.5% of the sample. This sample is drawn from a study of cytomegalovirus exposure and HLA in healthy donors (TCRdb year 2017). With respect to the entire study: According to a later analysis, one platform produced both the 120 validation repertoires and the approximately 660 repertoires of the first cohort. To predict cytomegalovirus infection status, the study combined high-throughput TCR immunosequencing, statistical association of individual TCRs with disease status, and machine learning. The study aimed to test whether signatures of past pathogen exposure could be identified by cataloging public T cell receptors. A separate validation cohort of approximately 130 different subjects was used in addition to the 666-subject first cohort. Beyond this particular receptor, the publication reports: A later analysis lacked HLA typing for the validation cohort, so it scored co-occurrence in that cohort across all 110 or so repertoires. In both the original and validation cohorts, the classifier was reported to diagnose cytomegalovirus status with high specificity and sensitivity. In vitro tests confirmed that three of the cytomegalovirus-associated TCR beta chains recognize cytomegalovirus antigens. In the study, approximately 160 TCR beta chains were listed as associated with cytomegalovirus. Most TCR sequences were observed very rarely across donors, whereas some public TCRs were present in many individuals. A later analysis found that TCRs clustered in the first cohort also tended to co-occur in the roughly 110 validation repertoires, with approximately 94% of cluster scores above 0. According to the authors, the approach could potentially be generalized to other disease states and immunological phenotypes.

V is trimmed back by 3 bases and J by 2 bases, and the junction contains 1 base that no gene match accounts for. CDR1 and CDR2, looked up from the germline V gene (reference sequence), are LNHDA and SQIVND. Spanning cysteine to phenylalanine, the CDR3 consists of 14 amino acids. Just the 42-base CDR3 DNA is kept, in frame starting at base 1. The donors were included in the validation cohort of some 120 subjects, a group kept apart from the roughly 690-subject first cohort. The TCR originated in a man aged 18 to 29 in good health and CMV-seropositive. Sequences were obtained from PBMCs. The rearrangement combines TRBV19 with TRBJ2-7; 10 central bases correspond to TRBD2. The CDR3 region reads CASSILAGAYEQYF. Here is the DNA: TGTGCCAGTAGTATCCTAGCGGGAGCCTACGAGCAGTACTTC.